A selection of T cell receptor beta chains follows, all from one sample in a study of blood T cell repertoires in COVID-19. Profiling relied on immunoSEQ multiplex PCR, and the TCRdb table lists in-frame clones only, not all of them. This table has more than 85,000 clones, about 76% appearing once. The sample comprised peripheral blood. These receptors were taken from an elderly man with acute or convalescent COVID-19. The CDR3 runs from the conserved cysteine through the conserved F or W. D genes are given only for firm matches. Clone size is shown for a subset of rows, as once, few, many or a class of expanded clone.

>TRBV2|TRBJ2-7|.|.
CASSGGEFLASGEQYF
TGTGCCAGCAGTGGGGGGGAGTTCCTCGCCTCGGGCGAGCAGTACTTC
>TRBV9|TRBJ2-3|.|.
CASSVVSGGTDTQYF
TGTGCCAGCAGCGTAGTGTCGGGAGGCACAGATACGCAGTATTTT
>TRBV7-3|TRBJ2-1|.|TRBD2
CASSLAGAGYNEQFF
TGTGCCAGCAGCTTAGCGGGAGCGGGTTACAATGAGCAGTTCTTC
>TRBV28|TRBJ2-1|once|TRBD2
CASSPTGLAAEQFF
TGTGCCAGCAGTCCTACGGGACTAGCGGCTGAGCAGTTCTTC
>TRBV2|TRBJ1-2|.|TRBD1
CASLWTGQGREANYGYTF
TGTGCCAGCCTTTGGACAGGACAGGGGAGAGAAGCTAACTATGGCTACACCTTC
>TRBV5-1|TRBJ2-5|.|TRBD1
CASSILPGQDLQETQYF
TGCGCCAGCAGCATACTTCCGGGACAGGACCTCCAAGAGACCCAGTACTTC
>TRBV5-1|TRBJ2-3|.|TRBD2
CASSLVGGDTQYF
TGCGCCAGCAGCTTGGTGGGGGGGGATACGCAGTATTTT
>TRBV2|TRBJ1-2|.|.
CASTDSVFYGYTF
TGTGCCAGCACGGACAGTGTTTTTTATGGCTACACCTTC
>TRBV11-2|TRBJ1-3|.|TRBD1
CASSSATGSGNTIYF
TGTGCCAGCAGCTCCGCGACAGGGAGTGGAAACACCATATATTTT
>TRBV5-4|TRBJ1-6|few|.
CASSLAGANSPLHF
TGTGCCAGCAGCTTGGCAGGGGCCAATTCACCCCTCCACTTT
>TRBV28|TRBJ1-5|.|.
CASSGGHYSNQPQHF
TGTGCCAGCAGCGGGGGGCATTATAGCAATCAGCCCCAGCATTTT
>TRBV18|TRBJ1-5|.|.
CASSPSGGGGNQPQHF
TGTGCCAGCTCACCGAGCGGGGGCGGGGGCAATCAGCCCCAGCATTTT
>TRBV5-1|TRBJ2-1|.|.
CASSSTGSSYNEQFF
TGCGCCAGCAGCTCAACAGGGAGCTCCTACAATGAGCAGTTCTTC
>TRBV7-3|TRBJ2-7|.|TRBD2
CASSPAGGLDEQYF
TGTGCCAGCAGTCCAGCGGGAGGATTAGACGAGCAGTACTTC
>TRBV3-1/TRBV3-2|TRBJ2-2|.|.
CASSQGPAAGSVTGELFF
TGTGCCAGCAGCCAAGGTCCCGCTGCAGGGTCGGTCACCGGGGAGCTGTTTTTT
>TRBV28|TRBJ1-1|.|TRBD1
CASSYPGQGNTEAFF
TGTGCCAGCAGTTATCCTGGACAGGGGAACACTGAAGCTTTCTTT
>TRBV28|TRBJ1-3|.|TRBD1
CASSSGGVAPGNTIYF
TGTGCCAGCAGTTCAGGGGGCGTTGCCCCTGGAAACACCATATATTTT
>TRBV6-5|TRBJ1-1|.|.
CASSKDKNTEAFF
TGTGCCAGCTCGAAGGACAAGAACACTGAAGCTTTCTTT
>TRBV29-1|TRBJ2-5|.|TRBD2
CSGREPETQYF
TGCAGCGGGCGGGAGCCAGAGACCCAGTACTTC
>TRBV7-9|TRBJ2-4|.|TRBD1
CASSFLAGTGIQYF
TGTGCCAGCAGCTTCCTCGCCGGGACAGGGATTCAGTACTTC
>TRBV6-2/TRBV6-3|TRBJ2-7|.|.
CASSYSGVRERQYF
TGTGCCAGCAGTTACTCAGGGGTTAGAGAGCGGCAGTACTTC
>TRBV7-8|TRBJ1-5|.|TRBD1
CASSLAGTGNQPQHF
TGTGCCAGCAGCTTAGCCGGGACAGGCAATCAGCCCCAGCATTTT
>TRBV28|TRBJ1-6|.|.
CASTLEGISPLHF
TGTGCCAGCACCCTAGAGGGTATTTCACCCCTCCACTTT
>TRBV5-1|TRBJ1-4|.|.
CASSLPGTGPNEKLFF
TGCGCCAGCAGCTTACCGGGAACCGGCCCTAATGAAAAACTGTTTTTT
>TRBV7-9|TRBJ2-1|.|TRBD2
CASSLGGGRPYNEQFF
TGTGCCAGCAGCCTGGGAGGCGGGAGGCCCTACAATGAGCAGTTCTTC
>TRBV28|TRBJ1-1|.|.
CASRPLSPGISEAFF
TGTGCCAGCAGGCCTTTGTCTCCAGGGATCTCTGAAGCTTTCTTT
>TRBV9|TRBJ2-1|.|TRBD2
CASSVVLAGVEQFF
TGTGCCAGCAGCGTGGTGCTAGCGGGAGTTGAGCAGTTCTTC
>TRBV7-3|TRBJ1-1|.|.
CASSHPGTEAFF
TGTGCCAGCAGCCACCCGGGGACTGAAGCTTTCTTT
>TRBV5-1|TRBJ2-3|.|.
CASSLPAGDTQYF
TGCGCCAGCAGCTTGCCAGCGGGAGATACGCAGTATTTT
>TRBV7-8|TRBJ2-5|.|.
CASSLGRQQETQYF
TGTGCCAGCAGCTTAGGGAGACAGCAAGAGACCCAGTACTTC
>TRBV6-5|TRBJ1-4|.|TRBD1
CASSAGTGWGKLFF
TGTGCCAGCAGCGCCGGGACAGGGTGGGGGAAACTGTTTTTT
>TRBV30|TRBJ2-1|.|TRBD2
CAWRRRGANNEQFF
TGTGCCTGGAGGCGGCGGGGGGCGAACAATGAGCAGTTCTTC
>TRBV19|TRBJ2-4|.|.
CASSIYATSGLKNIQYF
TGTGCCAGTAGTATATATGCGACGAGCGGGCTTAAAAACATTCAGTACTTC
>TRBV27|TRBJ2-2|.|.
CASTGGELFF
TGTGCCAGTACGGGCGGGGAGCTGTTTTTT
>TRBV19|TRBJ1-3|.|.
CASSYYLGNTIYF
TGTGCCAGTAGTTACTACCTCGGAAACACCATATATTTT
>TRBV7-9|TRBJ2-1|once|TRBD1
CASSSGTGPLYNEQFF
TGTGCCAGCAGCTCTGGGACAGGGCCTCTTTACAATGAGCAGTTCTTC
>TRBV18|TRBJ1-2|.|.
CASSARQGSDGYTF
TGTGCCAGCTCAGCCCGGCAGGGGAGCGATGGCTACACCTTC
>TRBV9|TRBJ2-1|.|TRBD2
CASSPRLAVNNEQFF
TGTGCCAGCAGCCCGCGACTAGCGGTCAACAATGAGCAGTTCTTC
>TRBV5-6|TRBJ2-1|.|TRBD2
CASSPLAGTSSYNEQFF
TGTGCCAGCAGCCCACTAGCGGGTACAAGCTCCTACAATGAGCAGTTCTTC
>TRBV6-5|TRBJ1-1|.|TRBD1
CASNWDRNTEAFF
TGTGCCAGCAATTGGGACAGGAACACTGAAGCTTTCTTT
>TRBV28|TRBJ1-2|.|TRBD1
CASSPGGQIYGYTF
TGTGCCAGCAGCCCCGGGGGACAGATCTATGGCTACACCTTC
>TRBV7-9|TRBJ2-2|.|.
CASSQQGTGELFF
TGTGCCAGCAGCCAACAGGGCACCGGGGAGCTGTTTTTT
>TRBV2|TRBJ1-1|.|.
CASSELGQTNTEAFF
TGTGCCAGCAGTGAACTAGGACAGACGAACACTGAAGCTTTCTTT
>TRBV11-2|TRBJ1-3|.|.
CASSWAGGYSGNTIYF
TGTGCCAGCAGCTGGGCTGGAGGCTACTCTGGAAACACCATATATTTT
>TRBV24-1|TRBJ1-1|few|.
CATSDRDSEAFF
TGTGCCACCAGTGATAGGGACTCTGAAGCTTTCTTT
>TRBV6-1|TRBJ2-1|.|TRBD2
CASSETRLAGVYSNEQFF
TGTGCCAGCAGTGAAACCAGACTAGCGGGAGTTTACTCCAATGAGCAGTTCTTC
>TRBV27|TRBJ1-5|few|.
CASSTAGQPQHF
TGTGCCAGCAGTACTGCGGGGCAGCCCCAGCATTTT
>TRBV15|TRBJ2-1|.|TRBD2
CATSRDRAGGEDEQFF
TGTGCCACCAGCAGAGATAGAGCGGGAGGGGAGGATGAGCAGTTCTTC
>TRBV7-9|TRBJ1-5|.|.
CASSRLGARDQPQHF
TGTGCCAGCAGTCGACTTGGGGCTAGGGATCAGCCCCAGCATTTT
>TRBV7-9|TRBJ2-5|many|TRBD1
CASSLSFGTGVPRETQYF
TGTGCCAGCAGCTTATCTTTCGGGACAGGGGTCCCCCGGGAGACCCAGTACTTC
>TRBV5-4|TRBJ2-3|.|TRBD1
CASSLDRKGTDTQYF
TGTGCCAGCAGCCTGGACAGGAAAGGCACAGATACGCAGTATTTT
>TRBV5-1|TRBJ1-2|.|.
CASSRGGAGPNYGYTF
TGCGCCAGCAGCCGCGGAGGGGCGGGCCCTAACTATGGCTACACCTTC
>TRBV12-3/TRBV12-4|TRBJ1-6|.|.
CASSLTENSPLHF
TGTGCCAGCAGTCTGACAGAGAATTCACCCCTCCACTTT
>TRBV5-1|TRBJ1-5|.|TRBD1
CASSLDSGGDQPQHF
TGCGCCAGCAGCTTGGATTCAGGGGGTGATCAGCCCCAGCATTTT
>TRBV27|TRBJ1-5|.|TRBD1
CASSSGTGGYQPQHF
TGTGCCAGCAGCTCCGGGACAGGCGGATATCAGCCCCAGCATTTT